Listed here is a single T cell receptor beta chain. These data are taken from a study of T cells in Graves' hyperthyroidism and ophthalmopathy. Looking at the study overall: Peripheral blood collection took place at initial diagnosis, before any treatment.

RNA transcripts were the template for amplifying TCR beta CDR3 regions. Using the HTBI primer set, a first-round RT-PCR was run on the TCR CDR3. A single record per CDR3 protein comes from TCRdb applying MiXCR to the multiplex PCR reads. The sample has about 260,000 distinct CDR3 sequences; about 17% are singletons. This TCR derives from a young woman with Graves' ophthalmopathy. Sequencing was carried out using blood.

The CDR3 nucleotides read TGTGCCATCAGGAAACAGGGGCCCTCCTCCTACAATGAGCAGTTCTTC. Its protein is CAIRKQGPSSYNEQFF. This chain links TRBV10-3 with TRBJ2-1, with 7 bases fitting TRBD1. Germline assignment: CDR1 ENHRY and CDR2 SYGVKD. The CDR3 consists of 16 residues. V dropped 6 bases and J dropped 0; count of bases not matched to a gene: 8.